The 10 T cell receptor beta chains presented below share a single source sample, sequenced in a study of lymphopenia after photon versus proton radiotherapy (dated by TCRdb to between 2018 and 2021). Libraries were prepared through the immunoSEQ multiplex PCR assay. The immuneACCESS repertoire file appears here via TCRdb, limited to in-frame rearrangements. These files lack a portion of the clones; in checked studies, under half of the deficit traces to unresolved V genes, and the cause of the others is not known. The sample records 67,000 or so clones, over 70% of which are singletons. Jointly, the top ten make up more than 10% of the sample. The sequenced sample was peripheral blood, obtained from a patient treated with proton-based radiotherapy. The receptors were gathered from a man older than 75 with esophageal cancer.

As for this clone: A junction boundary mismatches the germline segment, possibly from a read error. Here the CDR3 DNA reads TGTGCCAGCAGCTTCGCCAGTTCAAACTTC. It specifies CASSFASSNF. The V gene is TRBV7-2, the J gene TRBJ2-7; the D is unclear. CDR1 and CDR2 (germline): SGHTA, FQGNSA. The CDR3 loop spans 10 amino acids.

With regard to this clone: The sample carries other DNA sequences with the same CDR3. The chain links TRBV30 to TRBJ2-3, with TRBD1 matching 8 bases. From germline, CDR1 is GTSNPN and CDR2 SVGIG (reference sequence). Germline trimming cut 2 bases from V and 7 bases from J; bases unmatched to any gene: 11. The CDR3 spans 15 residues. The CDR3 nucleotides read TGTGCCTGGAGTCCTCGACAGGGGTTTACACATACGCAGTATTTT. Translation gives CAWSPRQGFTHTQYF.

The gene calls are TRBV9 and TRBJ1-6; D not resolved. Germline CDR1 and CDR2: SGDLS and YYNGEE. The CDR3 loop spans 16 amino acids. The germline V and J ends were trimmed by 0 bases and 5 bases, with 12 bases remaining between them. The CDR3 loop reads CASSVDISGNNSPLHF. The CDR3 bases are TGTGCCAGCAGCGTAGATATTTCGGGGAATAATTCACCCCTCCACTTT. Filled out from reference TRBV9 and TRBJ1-6, the complete variable domain reads DSGVTQTPKHLITATGQRVTLRCSPRSGDLSVYWYQQSLDQGLQFLIQYYNGEERAKGNILERFSAQQFPDLHSELNLSSLELGDSALYFCASSVDISGNNSPLHFGNGTRLTVT.

The chain employs TRBV5-4 and TRBJ2-1; 9 positions agree with TRBD2. V was pared by 1 base and J by 4 bases, with 6 bases of the junction left unmatched. The CDR3 covers 16 residues. Germline values: CDR1 SGHNT, CDR2 YYREEE (reference sequence). CDR3 DNA sequence: TGTGCCAGCAGCTTGAAAAGTAGCGGGAGTTACAATGAGCAGTTCTTC. Translated, it gives CASSLKSSGSYNEQFF.

This sequence joins TRBV11-3 and TRBJ2-3; TRBD1 matches at 8 bases. The CDR3 is made up of 15 amino acids. Germline V gene lookup returns CDR1 SGHNT and CDR2 YENEEA. The V and J ends lost 2 bases and 3 bases, in that order; junction bases with no gene match: 4. CDR3 coding DNA: TGTGCCAGCAGCTTATATCAGGGGGCGACAGATACGCAGTATTTT. The encoded protein is CASSLYQGATDTQYF.

The chain employs TRBV10-3 and TRBJ2-5, with a weak D call TRBD1 (6 bases). The CDR3 runs to 16 residues. CDR1 is ENHRY, CDR2 SYGVKD, per germline. Between the trimmed V and J ends, which lost 0 bases and 4 bases, there was a span of 15 bases. The CDR3 is CAISESGRGVSETQYF. The CDR3 bases are TGTGCCATCAGTGAGTCGGGCAGGGGAGTTTCAGAGACCCAGTACTTC.

The chain joins TRBV30 to TRBJ1-2, with a possible D match to TRBD1 (5 bases). This CDR3 contains 12 residues. CDR1 is GTSNPN and CDR2 is SVGIG in the germline V gene (reference sequence). Between the trimmed V and J ends, which lost 3 bases and 8 bases, there was a span of 13 bases. This chain's CDR3 is CAWRTGVSGYTF. CDR3 sequence (DNA): TGTGCCTGGAGAACAGGAGTGAGCGGCTACACCTTC. Drawing the rest from reference TRBV30 and TRBJ1-2, the complete variable domain is SQTIHQWPATLVQPVGSPLSLECTVEGTSNPNLYWYRQAAGRGLQLLFYSVGIGQISSEVPQNLSASRPQDRQFILSSKKLLLSDSGFYLCAWRTGVSGYTFGSGTRLTVV.

The V and J genes are TRBV7-9 and TRBJ1-2, with TRBD1 matching over 8 bases. Unmatched junction bases numbered 1, after V lost 3 bases and J lost 4 bases. From germline, CDR1 is SEHNR and CDR2 FQNEAQ (reference sequence). CDR3 size: 13 residues. CDR3 DNA sequence: TGTGCCAGCAGCTTGGACAGGGCCTATGGCTACACCTTC. It codes for CASSLDRAYGYTF. Combining the CDR3 with reference TRBV7-9 and TRBJ1-2 gives the whole variable domain DTGVSQNPRHKITKRGQNVTFRCDPISEHNRLYWYRQTLGQGPEFLTYFQNEAQLEKSRLLSDRFSAERPKGSFSTLEIQRTEQGDSAMYLCASSLDRAYGYTFGSGTRLTVV.

The chain uses TRBV12-5 and TRBJ1-2; weak D call: TRBD1 (6 bases). Trimming cost V 3 bases and J 2 bases, with 16 bases left between them. This CDR3 is built from 16 residues. Germline CDR1 reads LGHNT; CDR2 reads FRNRAP. CDR3 nucleotide sequence: TGTGCTAGTGGTTTCTCAGGGGCTGGGGGAAACTATGGCTACACCTTC. Translated, it gives CASGFSGAGGNYGYTF.

The rearrangement uses TRBV15 and TRBJ2-5; D gene ambiguous. The V end was cut by 1 base, the J end by 0 bases, with 6 bases between. The germline V gene has CDR1 LNHNV and CDR2 YYDKDF (reference sequence). The CDR3 has 14 amino acids. The CDR3 reads CATSRAEYQETQYF. The CDR3 DNA is TGTGCCACCAGCAGAGCAGAGTACCAAGAGACCCAGTACTTC.